The 22 T cell receptor beta chains below come from one sample, sequenced in a study of chemoradiotherapy in HPV16-positive cancers. Using immunoSEQ multiplex PCR, the repertoire was profiled, and TCRdb retains in-frame clones only, with some absent. The table lists thousands of clones, 85% to 90% of them singletons, with 9% in the top ten. Material: tumor tissue, obtained from a patient who underwent chemoradiotherapy. The receptors stem from a human donor with HPV-associated anogenital cancer.

The rearrangement links TRBV4-1 to TRBJ2-1; the match to TRBD2 covers 14 bases. The CDR3 sequence is 19 residues long. Per germline, CDR1 MGHRA and CDR2 YSYEKL. V trimming: 4 bases; J trimming: 7 bases; junction bases outside the gene matches: 15. CDR3 nucleotide sequence: TGCGCCAGCAGCCTCACCGGGACTAGCGGGAGCGGCTTAGGAAATGAGCAGTTCTTC. Protein: CASSLTGTSGSGLGNEQFF.

The chain recombines TRBV19 with TRBJ1-1; perhaps TRBD1 as D (5 bases). Germline V gene data show CDR1 as LNHDA and CDR2 as SQIVND (reference sequence). Deletions cut 9 bases from V and 4 bases from J, with 18 bases between. CDR3 size: 14 residues. For the CDR3, the DNA is TGTGCCAGCAATCCCCGAGGAGGGACCACTGAAGCTTTCTTT. Protein sequence: CASNPRGGTTEAFF.

The rearrangement joins TRBV1 to TRBJ2-4; TRBD2, the table's D call, lacks a check against the DNA. TRBV1 is a recognized pseudogene. The CDR3 consists of 16 residues. For the CDR3, the DNA is TGCACCAGCAGCCAAGAGAACGGGGTAGCCAAAAACATTCAGTACTTC. It is translated as CTSSQENGVAKNIQYF.

As to this clone: Germline is not matched at one junction end, which may reflect a read error. The V and J genes are TRBV11-3 and TRBJ2-1; D may match TRBD1 or TRBD2 (5 bases each). The CDR3 consists of 12 residues. CDR1 is SGHNT and CDR2 is YENEEA in the germline V gene. CDR3 in DNA: TGTGCCAGCAGCTTTTCCTCCGGGGACGAGGTCTTC. Translated, it gives CASSFSSGDEVF.

The rearrangement uses TRBV5-1 and TRBJ2-5, with 8 bases lining up with TRBD1. Germline-derived CDR1 and CDR2 are SGHRS and YFSETQ. The CDR3 length is 14 residues. The V segment lost 1 base and the J segment 5 bases; nucleotides outside the gene matches: 4. The CDR3 DNA is TGCGCCAGCAGCTTGCAGGGGGCAAGGGAGACCCAGTACTTC. Translated, it gives CASSLQGARETQYF. The full variable domain, in which reference TRBV5-1 and TRBJ2-5 provide the parts outside the CDR3, is KAGVTQTPRYLIKTRGQQVTLSCSPISGHRSVSWYQQTPGQGLQFLFEYFSETQRNKGNFPGRFSGRQFSNSRSEMNVSTLELGDSALYLCASSLQGARETQYFGPGTRLLVL.

The V and J genes are TRBV10-3 and TRBJ1-3; D is uncertain. Trimming took 2 bases from V and 7 from J, leaving 6 bases between them. The CDR3 totals 12 residues. The germline gives CDR1 ENHRY, CDR2 SYGVKD. The CDR3 sequence is CAISEVLNTIYF. CDR3 bases: TGTGCCATCAGTGAGGTCCTTAACACCATATATTTT.

Turning to this clone: The junction departs from the called germline gene at one end, perhaps through a read error. The rearrangement links TRBV30 to TRBJ1-2, with unresolved D. Germline V CDR1 and CDR2: GTSNPN, SVGIG (reference sequence). The CDR3 has 9 residues. Here the CDR3 reads CAWSPSWLF. The CDR3 DNA reads as TGTGCCTGGAGTCCCAGCTGGCTTTTC.

The rearrangement links TRBV15 to TRBJ2-7, with 8 bases aligning to TRBD2. Germline lookup yields CDR1 LNHNV and CDR2 YYDKDF (reference sequence). The CDR3 is made up of 16 amino acids. The V gene end was trimmed by 2 bases and the J gene end by 7 bases; junction bases not matched to a gene: 13. The CDR3 DNA follows: TGTGCCACCAGCAGAATGCCGGGACTAGGGACTAGGGAGCAGTACTTC. Encoded protein: CATSRMPGLGTREQYF.

There are a few counts of this clone. V is TRBV5-4 and J is TRBJ2-5, with a weak D call TRBD1 (7 bases). V was shortened by 1 base and J by 1 base, with 14 bases between the two germline ends. CDR1 is SGHNT, CDR2 YYREEE, per germline (reference sequence). There are 16 residues in the CDR3. Here the CDR3 DNA reads TGTGCCAGCAGCTTGACGGCGGGACAGTCCCAAGAGACCCAGTACTTC. It codes for CASSLTAGQSQETQYF.

The rearrangement joins TRBV6-6 to TRBJ2-3; TRBD1 aligns across 7 bases. The germline V gene encodes CDR1 MNHNY and CDR2 SVGAGI (reference sequence). V was clipped by 5 bases and J by 4 bases; unmatched bases: 3. The CDR3 runs to 13 residues. The CDR3 loop reads CASSRGLADTQYF. The CDR3, as DNA: TGTGCCAGCAGTAGGGGGCTTGCAGATACGCAGTATTTT.

This clone was seen once. This chain joins TRBV27 and TRBJ2-7, with D uncertain. The germline V gene has CDR1 MNHEY and CDR2 SMNVEV (reference sequence). The CDR3 contains 12 residues. The ends were cut back, 5 bases at V and 2 bases at J, with 7 bases in the middle. The CDR3 bases are TGTGCCAGCAGTCCGACACCCTACGAGCAGTACTTC. It codes for CASSPTPYEQYF.

The gene calls are TRBV30 and TRBJ2-3; D gene uncertain. Trimming removed 3 bases at V and 8 bases at J, with 12 bases between. The germline V gene encodes CDR1 GTSNPN and CDR2 SVGIG (reference sequence). The CDR3 sequence is 12 residues long. This CDR3 reads CAWSLEEGTQYF. Written as DNA, the CDR3 is TGTGCCTGGAGCCTAGAGGAAGGTACGCAGTATTTT.

Worth noting for this clone: Sequence at one end of the junction differs from germline and may be a read error. V gene TRBV10-1 combines with J gene TRBJ2-1; D ambiguous. CDR1 is WNHNN, CDR2 SYGVQD, per germline (reference sequence). The CDR3 runs 12 residues. This CDR3 is CASSETNIPPVF. The CDR3 DNA is TGCGCCAGCAGTGAAACCAATATCCCCCCGGTCTTC.

The chain combines TRBV7-9 with TRBJ2-3; TRBD2 aligns across 7 bases. The CDR3 consists of 14 residues. Losses at the gene ends were 1 base for V and 9 bases for J; bases not matched to a gene: 7. Germline assignment: CDR1 SEHNR and CDR2 FQNEAQ (reference sequence). CDR3 residues: CASSLGGGAPTQYF. In DNA form, the CDR3 reads TGTGCCAGCAGCTTAGGGGGAGGGGCCCCAACGCAGTATTTT. Full variable domain (rest looked up from reference TRBV7-9 and TRBJ2-3): DTGVSQNPRHKITKRGQNVTFRCDPISEHNRLYWYRQTLGQGPEFLTYFQNEAQLEKSRLLSDRFSAERPKGSFSTLEIQRTEQGDSAMYLCASSLGGGAPTQYFGPGTRLTVL.

This chain joins TRBV25-1 and TRBJ1-6, with 8 bases fitting TRBD1. Losses at the gene ends were 6 bases for V and 7 bases for J; bases not matched to a gene: 8. The CDR3 is 15 residues long. The germline CDR1 and CDR2 sequences are MGHDK and SYGVNS. CDR3 DNA: TGTGCCAGCAGGGGGTGGACAGGGAGGAATTCACCCCTCCACTTT. It yields the protein CASRGWTGRNSPLHF.

In the case of this clone: The sample carries other DNA sequences with the same CDR3. This rearrangement joins TRBV27 to TRBJ1-1; 7 bases agree with TRBD1. This CDR3 comprises 15 residues. Germline V CDR1 and CDR2: MNHEY, SMNVEV (reference sequence). Losses at the gene ends were 6 bases for V and 3 bases for J; bases not matched to a gene: 10. CDR3 sequence: CASSPLGQIDTEAFF. CDR3 DNA sequence: TGTGCCAGCAGCCCCCTGGGACAGATCGACACTGAAGCTTTCTTT.

The chain links TRBV11-3 to TRBJ2-4; no firm D call. In germline, CDR1 is SGHNT, CDR2 YENEEA. Trimming removed 4 bases at V and 8 bases at J, with 15 bases between. This CDR3 comprises 14 residues. The chain's CDR3 is CASSSPGRPDIQYF. The CDR3 bases are TGTGCCAGCAGCTCCCCGGGCCGACCTGACATTCAGTACTTC.

There are a few counts of this clone. CDR3 bases: TGTGCCAGCAGCGTAGGGAGCGGGCGACATTTCGAGCAGTACTTC. It yields the protein CASSVGSGRHFEQYF. The V call is TRBV9, the J call TRBJ2-7; D may be TRBD2 (6 bases). The CDR3 is 15 amino acids. Between the trimmed V and J ends, which lost 0 bases and 6 bases, there was a span of 16 bases. Germline V lookup: CDR1 SGDLS, CDR2 YYNGEE.

The J gene is TRBJ2-1, the V gene TRBV9; tentative D call: TRBD2 (5 bases). The CDR3 consists of 13 residues. Germline V CDR1 and CDR2: SGDLS, YYNGEE. Between the trimmed V and J ends, which lost 0 bases and 10 bases, there was a span of 11 bases. In nucleotides, the CDR3 is TGTGCCAGCAGCGTAGGAGGGCCTGGGGAGCAGTTCTTC. Encoded protein: CASSVGGPGEQFF.

Comments on this clone: A clone one base away is much larger, so this may be a read error. Distinct nucleotide sequences in the sample also encode this CDR3. The V and J genes are TRBV30 and TRBJ1-2; D not certain. Trimming took 3 bases from V and 5 from J, leaving 4 bases between them. The CDR3 extends over 10 amino acids. Germline V gene lookup returns CDR1 GTSNPN and CDR2 SVGIG (reference sequence). The CDR3 region has the DNA TGTGCCTGGAGGGCTTATGGCTACACCTTC. Translation: CAWRAYGYTF.

CDR3 coding DNA: TGTGCCAGCAGTTTTGGTAGCGGGAACGAGCAGTACTTC. Protein product: CASSFGSGNEQYF. J is TRBJ2-7 and V is TRBV27; 8 bases align to TRBD2. This CDR3 has 13 amino acids. V lost 3 bases to trimming and J lost 5 bases; unmatched junction nucleotides: 3. Per the germline V gene, CDR1 is MNHEY and CDR2 is SMNVEV (reference sequence).

This clone was picked up one time. The chain uses TRBV28 and TRBJ1-1, with TRBD1 identical over 7 bases. CDR1 and CDR2 (germline): MDHEN, SYDVKM. The CDR3 spans 15 residues. J gave up 8 bases and V 8 bases, and 17 bases lay outside the gene matches. CDR3 loop: CASLFRTGAKGEAFF. CDR3 sequence (DNA): TGTGCCAGCCTCTTTAGAACAGGGGCGAAGGGGGAAGCTTTCTTT.